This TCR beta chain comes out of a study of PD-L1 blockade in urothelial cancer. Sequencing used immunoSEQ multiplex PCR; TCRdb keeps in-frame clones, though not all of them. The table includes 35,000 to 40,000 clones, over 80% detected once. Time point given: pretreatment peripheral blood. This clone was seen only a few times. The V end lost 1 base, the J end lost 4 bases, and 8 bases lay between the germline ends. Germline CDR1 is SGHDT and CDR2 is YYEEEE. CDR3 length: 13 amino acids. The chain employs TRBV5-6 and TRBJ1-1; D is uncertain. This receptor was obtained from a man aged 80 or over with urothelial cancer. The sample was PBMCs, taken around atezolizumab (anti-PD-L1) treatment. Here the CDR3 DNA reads TGTGCCAGCAGCTTGCCCTATGGCACTGAAGCTTTCTTT. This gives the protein CASSLPYGTEAFF.